This paragraph reports one T cell receptor (beta chain). The source of the sample is a study of blood T cells in healthy people across ages. PCR was performed a second time for about 7 to 11 cycles using a sample-barcoded 5' primer and a J-beta primer mix. TCRdb reprocessed the 5' RACE reads via MiXCR and lists one record per CDR3 protein. Of about 1.8 million distinct CDR3 sequences in the sample, around half were seen once. Germline-derived CDR1 and CDR2 are LNHNV and YYDKDF (reference sequence). The CDR3 extends over 15 amino acids. Material: blood. This chain joins TRBV15 and TRBJ2-4; maybe TRBD2 (6 bases). The DNA end is more similar to TRBJ2-5, so the J call may be wrong. This clonotype was obtained from a middle-aged woman in good health. CDR3 coding DNA: TGTGCCACCAGCAGAGGGGGGGAGTCCCGGGAGACCCAGTACTTC. Its translation: CATSRGGESRETQYF.